This entry lists 9 T cell receptor beta chains sequenced from one sample in a study of spatial heterogeneity in lung cancer (dated by TCRdb to about 2019). The library was made by 5' RACE. Sequencer: NextSeq 500. TCRdb cleaned the public reads at Q25 with fastp, built clones with MiXCR and kept in-frame beta chains. Each record represents a unique CDR3 protein, reported with the most common genes and DNA among its rows. The table for this sample lists 4,000 to 5,500 distinct CDR3 sequences; approximately 20% of them were counted only once. Roughly 20% of the sample is taken by the ten largest. Sample time point, as interpreted from the label and publication: sample taken at primary tumor resection. Without any cell sorting, TCR sequencing was performed on whole RNA extracted either from tumor and nontumor lung tissue or from cryopreserved PBMC samples. The material was normal lung tissue next to the tumor, obtained at surgery. The receptors stem from a male donor with early-stage non-small cell lung cancer.

By share, this clonotype counts as medium-sized (0.01 to 0.1%). The chain recombines TRBV5-1 with TRBJ2-1; 7 bases match TRBD2. The CDR3 is 19 residues long. V was clipped by 4 bases and J by 2 bases; unmatched bases: 18. The germline CDR1 and CDR2 sequences are SGHRS and YFSETQ. CDR3 in DNA: TGCGCCAGCAGCCCACTAAGCGGCGGGAGAGGAGGCGCCTACAATGAGCAGTTCTTC. Its translation: CASSPLSGGRGGAYNEQFF.

This clonotype is medium-sized in the sample. The chain couples TRBV7-2 to TRBJ1-2, with TRBD1 identical over 7 bases. This CDR3 has 13 residues. J gave up 6 bases and V 3 bases, and 4 bases lay outside the gene matches. Germline CDR1 is SGHTA and CDR2 is FQGNSA. The CDR3 loop is CASSLQGVDGYTF. The CDR3 region has the DNA TGTGCCAGCAGCTTGCAGGGGGTAGATGGCTACACCTTC.

This clonotype is termed medium-sized. The chain is built from TRBV6-1 and TRBJ2-1; no firm D call. The CDR3 has 12 amino acids. With 7 bases removed from V and 9 bases from J, the gap between germline ends came to 13 bases. Germline V gene lookup returns CDR1 MNHNS and CDR2 SASEGT. The CDR3 here is CASTPRTTEQFF. The CDR3 DNA is TGTGCCAGCACCCCCCGAACGACTGAGCAGTTCTTC.

By proportion, this clonotype is medium-sized. The chain has TRBV7-2 and TRBJ1-1; 7 bases are a match to TRBD1. Per the germline V gene, CDR1 is SGHTA and CDR2 is FQGNSA. This CDR3 comprises 14 residues. V dropped 1 base and J dropped 3; count of bases not matched to a gene: 2. CDR3 residues: CASSLVTGDTEAFF. Written as DNA, the CDR3 is TGTGCCAGCAGCTTAGTAACAGGGGACACTGAAGCTTTCTTT.

This clonotype was found a few times. The gene calls are TRBV9 and TRBJ2-2, with 11 nucleotides matching TRBD2. Germline CDR1 is SGDLS and CDR2 is YYNGEE. The V segment lost 0 bases and the J segment 7 bases; nucleotides outside the gene matches: 5. The CDR3 extends over 16 amino acids. The CDR3 protein is CASSVGSGRADGELFF. In nucleotides, the CDR3 is TGTGCCAGCAGCGTAGGTAGCGGGAGGGCCGACGGGGAGCTGTTTTTT.

J is TRBJ2-7 and V is TRBV5-5, with 8 bases fitting TRBD2. Germline V lookup: CDR1 SGHKS, CDR2 YYEKEE (reference sequence). The V segment lost 4 bases and the J segment 4 bases; nucleotides outside the gene matches: 10. CDR3 size: 15 residues. The CDR3: CASSPGLAVSYEQYF. CDR3 sequence (DNA): TGTGCCAGCAGCCCAGGACTAGCCGTCTCTTACGAGCAGTACTTC.

This clonotype is deemed medium-sized. The chain is built from TRBV7-9 and TRBJ1-2, with TRBD1 matching 8 bases. The length of the CDR3 is 14 residues. V lost 6 bases and J lost 6; bases outside the gene matches: 9. Germline V gene data show CDR1 as SEHNR and CDR2 as FQNEAQ (reference sequence). CDR3 sequence: CASSRDRGQDGYTF. CDR3 bases: TGTGCCAGCAGTAGAGACAGGGGACAGGATGGCTACACCTTC. The entire variable domain, with the rest obtained from reference TRBV7-9 and TRBJ1-2, is as follows: DTGVSQNPRHKITKRGQNVTFRCDPISEHNRLYWYRQTLGQGPEFLTYFQNEAQLEKSRLLSDRFSAERPKGSFSTLEIQRTEQGDSAMYLCASSRDRGQDGYTFGSGTRLTVV.

The V call is TRBV10-2, the J call TRBJ2-2; D is unclear. This CDR3 region has 15 residues. V was cut by 7 bases and J by 3 bases, with 15 bases left in between. Per the germline V gene, CDR1 is WSHSY and CDR2 is SAAADI. The CDR3 DNA follows: TGCGCCAGCACGTTGGGCTCCCCCGACACCGGGGAGCTGTTTTTT. It codes for CASTLGSPDTGELFF.

This chain's CDR3 is CSVVANYGYTF. For the CDR3, the DNA is TGCAGCGTTGTAGCTAACTATGGCTACACCTTC. The chain uses TRBV29-1 and TRBJ1-2; D is undetermined. V shed 4 bases and J shed 0 bases, with 3 bases lying between them. The V gene's germline CDR1 is SQVTM and CDR2 ANQGSEA. This CDR3 is 11 amino acids long.